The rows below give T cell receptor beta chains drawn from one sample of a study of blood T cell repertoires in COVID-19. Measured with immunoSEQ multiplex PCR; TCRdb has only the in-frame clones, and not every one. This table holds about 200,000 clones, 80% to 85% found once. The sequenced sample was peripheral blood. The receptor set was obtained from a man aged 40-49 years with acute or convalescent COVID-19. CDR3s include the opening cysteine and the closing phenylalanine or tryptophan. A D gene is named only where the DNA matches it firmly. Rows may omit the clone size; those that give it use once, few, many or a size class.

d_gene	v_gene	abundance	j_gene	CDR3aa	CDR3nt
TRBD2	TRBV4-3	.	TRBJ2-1	CASSQDNPSGTDNEQFF	TGCGCCAGCAGCCAAGATAATCCTAGCGGGACCGACAATGAGCAGTTCTTC
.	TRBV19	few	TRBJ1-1	CASSIGPALGNTEAFF	TGTGCCAGTAGTATAGGCCCCGCCCTAGGGAACACTGAAGCTTTCTTT
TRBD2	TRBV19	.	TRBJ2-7	CASSIAGAGGIYEQYF	TGTGCCAGTAGTATAGCGGGAGCGGGAGGGATCTACGAGCAGTACTTC
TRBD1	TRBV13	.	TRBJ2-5	CASSSPGTGVETQYF	TGTGCCAGCAGCTCCCCCGGGACAGGGGTTGAGACCCAGTACTTC
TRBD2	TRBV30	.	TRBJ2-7	CAWSATSGYEQYF	TGTGCCTGGAGTGCTACTAGCGGGTACGAGCAGTACTTC
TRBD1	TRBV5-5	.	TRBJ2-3	CASSPTGGTDTQYF	TGTGCCAGCAGCCCGACAGGGGGCACAGATACGCAGTATTTT
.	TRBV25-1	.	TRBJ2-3	CASSDYHRASTDTQYF	TGTGCCAGCAGTGATTACCACAGGGCAAGCACAGATACGCAGTATTTT
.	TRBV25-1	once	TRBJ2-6	CASSVRDRIGANVLTF	TGTGCCAGCAGTGTGCGCGACAGGATTGGGGCCAACGTCCTGACTTTC
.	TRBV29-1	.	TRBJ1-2	CSVEDYDRFYGYTF	TGCAGCGTTGAAGATTATGACAGATTCTATGGCTACACCTTC
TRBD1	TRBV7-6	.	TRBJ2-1	CASSFGRDRSYNEQFF	TGTGCCAGCAGCTTTGGAAGGGACAGGTCCTACAATGAGCAGTTCTTC
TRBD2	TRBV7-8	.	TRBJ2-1	CASSSTWTSGRAEQFF	TGTGCCAGCAGCTCCACTTGGACTAGCGGGAGGGCTGAGCAGTTCTTC
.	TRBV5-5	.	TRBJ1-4	CASSLESGEREKLFF	TGTGCCAGCAGCTTGGAAAGCGGGGAGAGGGAAAAACTGTTTTTT
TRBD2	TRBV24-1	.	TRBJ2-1	CATSDSGTSGRGDNEQFF	TGTGCCACCAGTGATTCCGGGACTAGCGGGAGGGGCGACAATGAGCAGTTCTTC
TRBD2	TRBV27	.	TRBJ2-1	CASSSIGLAGGYEQFF	TGTGCCAGCAGTTCCATCGGACTAGCGGGAGGATACGAGCAGTTCTTC
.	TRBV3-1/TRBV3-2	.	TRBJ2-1	CASSPNTNNEQFF	TGTGCCAGCAGCCCGAACACGAACAATGAGCAGTTCTTC